Shown below are 5 T cell receptor beta chains from a single sample sequenced in a study of Graves' ophthalmopathy and Graves' hyperthyroidism (dated by TCRdb to between 2017 and 2018). Sequencer: Illumina HiSeq 2000. For repertoire sequencing, the TCR beta CDR3 regions were amplified from RNA transcripts. HTBI primers and the Qiagen OneStep RT-PCR kit were used in a first-round RT-PCR, which was followed by a second-round multiplex PCR, size selection and purification. TCRdb took the public reads, trimmed them with fastp at Q25, ran MiXCR for clone calling and kept in-frame beta chains. Each record represents a unique CDR3 protein, reported with the most common genes and DNA among its rows. For this sample there are a few hundred thousand distinct CDR3 sequences; about 17% appear just once. Approximately 13% of the sample rests with the top ten. Sequencing was performed on peripheral blood. The receptors stem from an adult man with Graves' ophthalmopathy.

This clonotype was seen at least ten times. The chain couples TRBV5-8 to TRBJ2-5; D possibly corresponds to TRBD2 (5 bases). Trimming shortened V by 3 bases and J by 1 base, and 13 bases separated the two germline ends. Germline lookup yields CDR1 SGHTS and CDR2 YDEGEE. The CDR3 totals 15 residues. CDR3 protein: CASSSLRTPQETQYF. The CDR3 DNA reads as TGTGCCAGCAGCTCCCTACGGACTCCCCAAGAGACCCAGTACTTC. Full variable domain (remainder filled in from reference TRBV5-8 and TRBJ2-5): EAGVTQSPTHLIKTRGQQATLRCSPISGHTSVYWYQQALGLGLQFLLWYDEGEERNRGNFPPRFSGRQFPNYSSELNVNALELEDSALYLCASSSLRTPQETQYFGPGTRLLVL.

This clonotype appeared many times. The chain couples TRBV7-9 to TRBJ1-1; 7 bases match TRBD1. The CDR3 length is 14 residues. V shed 2 bases and J 10 bases; nucleotides not matched to a gene: 10. In germline, CDR1 is SEHNR, CDR2 FQNEAQ (reference sequence). The DNA for the CDR3 is TGTGCCAGCAGCTTAAGGGGTAGGGGGCTTGGAGCTTTCTTT. This sequence encodes CASSLRGRGLGAFF.

This clonotype was recorded many times. The J gene is TRBJ2-7, the V gene TRBV18; D may match TRBD1 or TRBD2 (5 bases each). This CDR3 has 14 amino acids. V dropped 0 bases and J dropped 6 bases, with 12 bases sitting between them. CDR1 and CDR2 from the germline V gene are KGHSH and LQKENI. The CDR3 protein is CASSPPGRGTEQYF. The DNA of the CDR3 is TGTGCCAGCTCACCACCGGGACGGGGAACCGAGCAGTACTTC. The complete variable domain, with remaining parts taken from reference TRBV18 and TRBJ2-7, reads NAGVMQNPRHLVRRRGQEARLRCSPMKGHSHVYWYRQLPEEGLKFMVYLQKENIIDESGMPKERFSAEFPKEGPSILRIQQVVRGDSAAYFCASSPPGRGTEQYFGPGTRLTVT.

This clonotype showed up many times. This chain connects TRBV19 to TRBJ2-4; TRBD1 matches at 8 bases. With V trimmed by 5 bases and J by 1 base, 7 bases remained unmatched. CDR1 and CDR2 (germline): LNHDA, SQIVND (reference sequence). This CDR3 spans 16 amino acids. CDR3 loop: CASSSRGRRAKNIQYF. Written as DNA, the CDR3 is TGTGCCAGTAGTTCCAGGGGGCGCCGGGCCAAAAACATTCAGTACTTC.

This clonotype was counted at least ten times. The V and J genes are TRBV12-3 or TRBV12-4 and TRBJ2-7; 10 bases line up with TRBD1. The junction had 3 bases not matched to a gene; V was cut back by 3 bases and J by 4 bases. The CDR3 is 14 residues long. For the CDR3, the DNA is TGTGCCAGCAGTTTTGGGGACAGGGGTTACGAGCAGTACTTC. Its translation: CASSFGDRGYEQYF.